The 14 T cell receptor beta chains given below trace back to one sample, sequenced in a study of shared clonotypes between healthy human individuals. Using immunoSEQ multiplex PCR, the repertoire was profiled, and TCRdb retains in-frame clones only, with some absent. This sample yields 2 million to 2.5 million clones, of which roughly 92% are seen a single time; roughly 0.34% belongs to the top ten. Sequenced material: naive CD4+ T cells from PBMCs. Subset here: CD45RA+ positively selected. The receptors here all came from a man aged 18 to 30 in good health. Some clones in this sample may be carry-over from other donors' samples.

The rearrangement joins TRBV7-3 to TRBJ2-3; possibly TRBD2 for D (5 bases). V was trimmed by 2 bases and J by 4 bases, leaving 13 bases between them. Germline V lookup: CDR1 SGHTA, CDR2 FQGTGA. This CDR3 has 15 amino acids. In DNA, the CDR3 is TGTGCCAGCAGCTTAGGTGGGAGCCGTTCAGATACGCAGTATTTT. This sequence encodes CASSLGGSRSDTQYF.

CDR3 sequence: CASSETGSNSPLHF. CDR3 bases: TGTGCCAGCAGCGAAACAGGGTCAAATTCACCCCTCCACTTT. The chain recombines TRBV9 with TRBJ1-6, with D perhaps matching TRBD1 (6 bases). CDR3 length equals 14 residues. Trimming removed 3 bases from V and 7 bases from J, with 11 bases in between. CDR1 and CDR2 from the germline V gene are SGDLS and YYNGEE.

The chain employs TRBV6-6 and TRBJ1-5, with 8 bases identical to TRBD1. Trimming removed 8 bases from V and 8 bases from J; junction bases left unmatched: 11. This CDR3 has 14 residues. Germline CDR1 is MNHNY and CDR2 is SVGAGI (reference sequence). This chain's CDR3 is CASRRGQAGEPQHF. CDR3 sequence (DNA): TGTGCCAGCCGCCGGGGACAGGCGGGCGAGCCCCAGCATTTT.

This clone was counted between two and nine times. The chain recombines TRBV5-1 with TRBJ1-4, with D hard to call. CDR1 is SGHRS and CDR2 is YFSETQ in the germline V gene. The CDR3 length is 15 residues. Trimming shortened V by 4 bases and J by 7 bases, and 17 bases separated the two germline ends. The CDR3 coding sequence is TGCGCCAGCAGCCCAGGCCGTACAGAGGGTGAAAAACTGTTTTTT. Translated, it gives CASSPGRTEGEKLFF.

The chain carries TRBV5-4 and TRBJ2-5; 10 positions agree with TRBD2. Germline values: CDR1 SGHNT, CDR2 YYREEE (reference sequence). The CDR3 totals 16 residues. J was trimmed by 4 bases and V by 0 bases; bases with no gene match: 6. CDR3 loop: CASSLGGASGRETQYF. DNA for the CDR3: TGTGCCAGCAGCTTGGGTGGGGCTAGCGGGAGAGAGACCCAGTACTTC.

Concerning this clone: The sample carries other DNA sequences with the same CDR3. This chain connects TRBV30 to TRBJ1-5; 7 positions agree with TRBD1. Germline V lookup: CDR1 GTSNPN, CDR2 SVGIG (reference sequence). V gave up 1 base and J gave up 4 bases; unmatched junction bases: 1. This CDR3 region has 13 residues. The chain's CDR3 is CAWSGDRNQPQHF. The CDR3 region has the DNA TGTGCCTGGAGTGGGGACAGAAATCAGCCCCAGCATTTT.

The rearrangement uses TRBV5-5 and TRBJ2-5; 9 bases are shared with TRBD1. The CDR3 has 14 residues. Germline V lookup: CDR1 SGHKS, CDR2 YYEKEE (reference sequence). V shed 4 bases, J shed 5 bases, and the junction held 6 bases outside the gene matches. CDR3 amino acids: CASSRDRAGETQYF. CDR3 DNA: TGTGCCAGCAGCAGGGACAGGGCGGGGGAGACCCAGTACTTC. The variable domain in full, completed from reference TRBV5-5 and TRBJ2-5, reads DAGVTQSPTHLIKTRGQQVTLRCSPISGHKSVSWYQQVLGQGPQFIFQYYEKEERGRGNFPDRFSARQFPNYSSELNVNALLLGDSALYLCASSRDRAGETQYFGPGTRLLVL.

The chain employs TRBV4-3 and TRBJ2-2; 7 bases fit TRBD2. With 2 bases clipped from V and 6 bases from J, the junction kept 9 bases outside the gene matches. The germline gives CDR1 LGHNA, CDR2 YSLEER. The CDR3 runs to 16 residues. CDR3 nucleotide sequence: TGCGCCAGCAGCCAATCCGGGACTACGCGGGCCGGGGAGCTGTTTTTT. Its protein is CASSQSGTTRAGELFF.

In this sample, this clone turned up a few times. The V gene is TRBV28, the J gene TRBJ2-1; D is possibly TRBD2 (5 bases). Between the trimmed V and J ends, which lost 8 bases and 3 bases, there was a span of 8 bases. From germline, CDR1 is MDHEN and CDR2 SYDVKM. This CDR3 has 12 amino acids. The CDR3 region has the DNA TGTGCCAGCGGGAGCCTCTACAATGAGCAGTTCTTC. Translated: CASGSLYNEQFF.

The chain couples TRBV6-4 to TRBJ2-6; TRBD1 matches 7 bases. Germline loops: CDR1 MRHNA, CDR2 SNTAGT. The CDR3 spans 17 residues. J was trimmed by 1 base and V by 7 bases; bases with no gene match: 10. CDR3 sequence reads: CASTQTGETSGANVLTF. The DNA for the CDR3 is TGTGCCAGCACTCAAACAGGGGAGACATCTGGGGCCAACGTCCTGACTTTC.

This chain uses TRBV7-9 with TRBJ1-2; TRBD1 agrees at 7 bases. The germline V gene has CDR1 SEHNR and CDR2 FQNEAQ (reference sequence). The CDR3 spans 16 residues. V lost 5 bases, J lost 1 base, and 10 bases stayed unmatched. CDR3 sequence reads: CASSPPGTENNYGYTF. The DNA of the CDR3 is TGTGCCAGCAGCCCGCCGGGGACAGAAAATAACTATGGCTACACCTTC.

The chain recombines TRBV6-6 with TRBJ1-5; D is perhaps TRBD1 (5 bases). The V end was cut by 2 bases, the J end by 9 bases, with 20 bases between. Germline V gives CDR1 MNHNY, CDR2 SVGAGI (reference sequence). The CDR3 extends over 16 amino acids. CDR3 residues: CASSYDLLDTHRPQHF. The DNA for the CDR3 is TGTGCCAGCAGTTACGACCTGTTGGACACCCACCGGCCCCAGCATTTT.

The CDR3 loop reads CASSPGHVLAFF. CDR3 bases: TGTGCCAGTAGTCCCGGACACGTTCTAGCTTTCTTT. The gene calls are TRBV19 and TRBJ1-1, with D perhaps matching TRBD1 (5 bases). The germline CDR1 and CDR2 sequences are LNHDA and SQIVND (reference sequence). CDR3 length: 12 residues. With 5 bases removed from V and 10 bases from J, the gap between germline ends came to 14 bases.

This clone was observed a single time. The CDR3 sequence: CASSRGDYNEQFF. The CDR3 DNA follows: TGTGCCAGCAGCCGAGGGGATTACAATGAGCAGTTCTTC. J is TRBJ2-1 and V is TRBV9, with D perhaps TRBD1 or TRBD2 (5 bases each). The germline CDR1 and CDR2 sequences are SGDLS and YYNGEE. Between the trimmed V and J ends, which lost 4 bases and 4 bases, there was a span of 9 bases. The CDR3 is 13 residues long. Full variable domain (missing parts from reference TRBV9 and TRBJ2-1): DSGVTQTPKHLITATGQRVTLRCSPRSGDLSVYWYQQSLDQGLQFLIQYYNGEERAKGNILERFSAQQFPDLHSELNLSSLELGDSALYFCASSRGDYNEQFFGPGTRLTVL.